This T cell receptor beta chain was sequenced in a study of blood T cell repertoires in COVID-19. For the study at large: Samples representing acute and convalescent COVID-19 were sourced from the United States, Italy and Spain.

Per the authors' pipeline: Researchers report that nucleated cell counts were estimated from reference gene primer amplification. Method: immunoSEQ multiplex PCR; TCRdb's copy keeps in-frame clones and lacks some. That table supplies the V and J calls and clone size; D and trimming were determined from the DNA. The repertoire includes 15,000 to 20,000 clones, about 90% of them detected once, and roughly 7.5% sits in the top ten. V dropped 2 bases and J dropped 6; count of bases not matched to a gene: 6. CDR1 and CDR2 from the germline V gene are MDHEN and SYDVKM. CDR3 length equals 15 residues. This clonotype was obtained from a human donor with active COVID-19. The donor label of this sample is uncertain. The rearrangement joins TRBV28 to TRBJ1-5, with 8 bases lining up with TRBD1. The sequenced material came from peripheral blood. The CDR3 DNA follows: TGTGCCAGCAGTTTAATTACAGGGGGAACTCAGCCCCAGCATTTT. This sequence encodes CASSLITGGTQPQHF.